The 25 T cell receptor beta chains below were found in one sample sequenced in a study of T cell responses to AZD1222 COVID-19 vaccine. Sequencing used immunoSEQ multiplex PCR; TCRdb keeps in-frame clones, though not all of them. The sample lists 90,000 to 150,000 clones; around 90% were seen once. Sample: peripheral blood, taken 28 days after the second AZD1222 dose. The receptor set was obtained from an adult who received the AZD1222 COVID-19 vaccine.

The CDR3 protein is CASSLLAGEETQYF. CDR3 DNA: TGTGCCAGCAGCTTGCTAGCGGGGGAAGAGACCCAGTACTTC. V is TRBV5-6 and J is TRBJ2-5; 10 positions match TRBD2. The CDR3 extends over 14 amino acids. Germline CDR1 and CDR2: SGHDT and YYEEEE. The junction had 0 bases not matched to a gene; V was cut back by 1 base and J by 3 bases.

The chain joins TRBV28 to TRBJ2-3, with D unresolved. CDR3 length equals 15 residues. Germline values: CDR1 MDHEN, CDR2 SYDVKM. V was trimmed by 1 base and J by 11 bases, leaving 19 bases between them. The CDR3 DNA follows: TGTGCCAGCAGTTTATCCAAAGGACCCCCGAAGGAGCAGTATTTT. Protein: CASSLSKGPPKEQYF.

This chain uses TRBV6-2 or TRBV6-3 with TRBJ1-5; 7 nucleotides line up with TRBD1. Germline V gene data show CDR1 as MNHEY and CDR2 as SVGEGT. V shed 6 bases, J shed 2 bases, and the junction held 4 bases outside the gene matches. This CDR3 is 14 amino acids long. The DNA of the CDR3 is TGTGCCAGCAGCTGGGACAGAGGCAATCAGCCCCAGCATTTT. Protein product: CASSWDRGNQPQHF.

CDR3 coding DNA: TGTGCCAGCAGCTTAGTTCAATATGGCTACACCTTC. Protein: CASSLVQYGYTF. The chain couples TRBV7-2 to TRBJ1-2, with unresolved D. Per the germline V gene, CDR1 is SGHTA and CDR2 is FQGNSA. Trimming shortened V by 1 base and J by 5 bases, and 5 bases separated the two germline ends. The length of the CDR3 is 12 residues.

V gene TRBV24-1 combines with J gene TRBJ2-7, with 12 bases that match TRBD1. V was pared by 9 bases and J by 0 bases, with 2 bases of the junction left unmatched. There are 14 residues in the CDR3. The germline V gene has CDR1 KGHDR and CDR2 SFDVKD. The CDR3 loop is CATWDRGRSYEQYF. DNA of the CDR3: TGTGCCACCTGGGACAGGGGGCGCTCCTACGAGCAGTACTTC.

The genes are TRBV7-9 and TRBJ1-1, with D hard to call. Germline V gene lookup returns CDR1 SEHNR and CDR2 FQNEAQ (reference sequence). CDR3 size: 14 residues. Trimming removed 6 bases from V and 5 bases from J, with 16 bases in between. The CDR3 loop is CASRRWGSGTEAFF. DNA for the CDR3: TGTGCCAGCAGGAGGTGGGGAAGTGGTACTGAAGCTTTCTTT. The variable domain in full, with the rest retrieved from reference TRBV7-9 and TRBJ1-1, is DTGVSQNPRHKITKRGQNVTFRCDPISEHNRLYWYRQTLGQGPEFLTYFQNEAQLEKSRLLSDRFSAERPKGSFSTLEIQRTEQGDSAMYLCASRRWGSGTEAFFGQGTRLTVV.

V is TRBV18 and J is TRBJ1-6; 8 positions match TRBD1. The CDR3 runs 15 residues. The germline CDR1 and CDR2 sequences are KGHSH and LQKENI. The ends lost 5 bases at V and 6 bases at J; junction bases unmatched: 6. This chain's CDR3 is CASSKGTGGNSPLHF. The CDR3 DNA reads TGTGCCAGCTCAAAAGGGACAGGCGGTAATTCACCCCTCCACTTT.

The rearrangement uses TRBV24-1 and TRBJ1-2; the match to TRBD1 covers 9 bases. V was clipped by 6 bases and J by 6 bases; unmatched bases: 4. The CDR3 loop spans 13 amino acids. From germline, CDR1 is KGHDR and CDR2 SFDVKD. The CDR3 DNA reads as TGTGCCACCAGTAAGAGGACAGGGGATGGCTACACCTTC. Encoded protein: CATSKRTGDGYTF.

CDR3: CASLGGTEAFF. CDR3 bases: TGTGCCAGCCTGGGAGGCACTGAAGCTTTCTTT. V usage is TRBV7-9 and J usage is TRBJ1-1, with unresolved D. There are 11 residues in the CDR3. Trimming stripped 8 bases from V and 4 bases from J, with 8 bases between. Germline V gene data show CDR1 as SEHNR and CDR2 as FQNEAQ (reference sequence).

The CDR3 DNA is TGTGCCATCAGTGAGAGCAGGGCTGGCTACACCTTC. It encodes CAISESRAGYTF. This sequence joins TRBV10-3 and TRBJ1-2, with D possibly matching TRBD1 (5 bases). The CDR3 length is 12 residues. V was clipped by 2 bases and J by 7 bases, with 8 bases between them. The germline CDR1 and CDR2 sequences are ENHRY and SYGVKD.

The chain has TRBV5-4 and TRBJ2-1; unclear D gene. In germline, CDR1 is SGHNT, CDR2 YYREEE (reference sequence). The V end lost 0 bases, the J end lost 9 bases, and 4 bases lay between the germline ends. The CDR3 is 11 residues long. CDR3 nucleotides: TGTGCCAGCAGCTTGGTGGGTGAGCAGTTCTTC. It specifies CASSLVGEQFF.

The chain links TRBV6-5 to TRBJ2-2; D possibly uses TRBD1 or TRBD2 (5 bases each). Germline CDR1 reads MNHEY; CDR2 reads SVGAGI. Between the trimmed V and J ends, which lost 2 bases and 4 bases, there was a span of 11 bases. This CDR3 comprises 15 residues. CDR3 loop: CASSYEGRVTGELFF. The CDR3 DNA follows: TGTGCCAGCAGTTACGAGGGGCGAGTCACCGGGGAGCTGTTTTTT.

The chain couples TRBV18 to TRBJ2-3; D is uncertain. Trimming left V 2 bases short and J 0 bases short, with 15 bases between. The germline V gene encodes CDR1 KGHSH and CDR2 LQKENI. This CDR3 has 17 amino acids. CDR3 DNA: TGTGCCAGCTCACCAGCCGAACAAGGGATCAGCACAGATACGCAGTATTTT. Protein: CASSPAEQGISTDTQYF.

The chain combines TRBV7-6 with TRBJ2-7; 7 bases map to TRBD1. The CDR3 has 17 amino acids. With V trimmed by 6 bases and J by 0 bases, 14 bases remained unmatched. CDR1 and CDR2 from the germline V gene are SGHVS and FNYEAQ. The DNA for the CDR3 is TGTGCCAGCAGGCCATATCGGGACAGCTTCATCTCCTACGAGCAGTACTTC. Its translation is CASRPYRDSFISYEQYF.

This chain joins TRBV7-9 and TRBJ1-5, with 10 bases fitting TRBD1. This CDR3 comprises 16 residues. Germline V CDR1 and CDR2: SEHNR, FQNEAQ (reference sequence). Trimming removed 5 bases from V and 6 bases from J; junction bases left unmatched: 10. The CDR3 DNA sequence: TGTGCCAGCAGCCCCCCCGGGACAGGGGAGAGTCAGCCCCAGCATTTT. Its protein is CASSPPGTGESQPQHF.

In its sample, this clone was seen a few times. The chain joins TRBV6-2 or TRBV6-3 to TRBJ2-2; D may match TRBD1 or TRBD2 (6 bases each). CDR3 length: 17 amino acids. Trimming pared 4 bases from V and 5 bases from J, leaving 20 bases between. From germline, CDR1 is MNHEY and CDR2 SVGEGT. The CDR3 region is CASSSNPRGPETGELFF. CDR3 bases: TGTGCCAGCAGTTCCAACCCTCGGGGGCCGGAAACCGGGGAGCTGTTTTTT.

The rearrangement uses TRBV5-6 and TRBJ2-7; D tentatively reads TRBD1 or TRBD2 (5 bases each). V lost 2 bases to trimming and J lost 4 bases, with 13 bases between them. This CDR3 spans 14 amino acids. CDR1 is SGHDT and CDR2 is YYEEEE in the germline V gene. The CDR3 DNA is TGTGCCAGCAGCTTATGGGACGGATTATACGAGCAGTACTTC. It codes for CASSLWDGLYEQYF.

As for this clone: Other DNA sequences in this specimen translate into the identical CDR3. Here the CDR3 reads CASSFSGYEKLFF. The CDR3 nucleotides are TGTGCCAGCAGTTTCTCGGGCTATGAAAAACTGTTTTTT. The chain combines TRBV27 with TRBJ1-4; no clear D. This CDR3 has 13 amino acids. Between the trimmed V and J ends, which lost 3 bases and 6 bases, there was a span of 8 bases. Looked up from germline, CDR1 is MNHEY and CDR2 is SMNVEV (reference sequence).

The chain combines TRBV7-6 with TRBJ2-5; TRBD2 might be the D (5 bases). Deletions cut 1 base from V and 4 bases from J, with 10 bases between. This CDR3 has 14 amino acids. CDR1 and CDR2 (germline): SGHVS, FNYEAQ. The CDR3, as DNA: TGTGCCAGCAGCTTAGGAGGGTGGCGAGAGACCCAGTACTTC. Amino acids: CASSLGGWRETQYF.

The chain combines TRBV7-2 with TRBJ2-5, with a weak D call TRBD2 (5 bases). V lost 0 bases, J lost 5 bases, and 16 bases lay in between. Germline CDR1 SGHTA, CDR2 FQGNSA. The CDR3 loop spans 16 amino acids. The chain's CDR3 is CASSLAGSSSWETQYF. The CDR3 DNA reads TGTGCCAGCAGCTTAGCGGGATCGTCTAGCTGGGAGACCCAGTACTTC.

J is TRBJ2-1 and V is TRBV7-9; 8 bases are shared with TRBD1. J was trimmed by 9 bases and V by 9 bases; bases with no gene match: 7. The CDR3 runs to 12 residues. The germline V gene encodes CDR1 SEHNR and CDR2 FQNEAQ (reference sequence). In DNA, the CDR3 is TGTGCCAGTAGCGACAGGGGCCTTGAGCAGTTCTTC. Translation: CASSDRGLEQFF.

The genes are TRBV19 and TRBJ1-5, with no clear D. CDR1 is LNHDA, CDR2 SQIVND, per germline (reference sequence). V dropped 3 bases and J dropped 6 bases, with 9 bases sitting between them. The CDR3 runs 13 residues. The CDR3 DNA is TGTGCCAGTAGTATGTCAATAGCTCAGCCCCAGCATTTT. Its translation is CASSMSIAQPQHF.

The chain uses TRBV6-5 and TRBJ1-3; D is possibly TRBD1 (6 bases). Trimming left V 8 bases short and J 5 bases short, with 10 bases between. CDR1 and CDR2 (germline): MNHEY, SVGAGI. This CDR3 spans 12 amino acids. This CDR3 reads CASSDSRNTIYF. The CDR3 coding sequence is TGTGCCAGCTCGGACAGCAGAAACACCATATATTTT.

This clone was recorded a few times. The J gene is TRBJ1-2, the V gene TRBV19; 12 bases match TRBD1. CDR1 and CDR2 (germline): LNHDA, SQIVND (reference sequence). This CDR3 is built from 17 residues. With V trimmed by 5 bases and J by 5 bases, 12 bases remained unmatched. This CDR3 is CASSATRDRGRWYGYTF. DNA of the CDR3: TGTGCCAGTAGTGCCACCCGGGACAGGGGGCGATGGTATGGCTACACCTTC.

CDR3 residues: CASSLLEDRSYYGYTF. In DNA, the CDR3 is TGTGCCAGCAGCTTGCTTGAGGACAGGTCCTACTATGGCTACACCTTC. This sequence joins TRBV5-6 and TRBJ1-2; 7 nucleotides match TRBD1. V dropped 1 base and J dropped 3; count of bases not matched to a gene: 9. The germline V gene has CDR1 SGHDT and CDR2 YYEEEE. This CDR3 contains 16 residues. The variable domain in full, completed from reference TRBV5-6 and TRBJ1-2, reads DAGVTQSPTHLIKTRGQQVTLRCSPKSGHDTVSWYQQALGQGPQFIFQYYEEEERQRGNFPDRFSGHQFPNYSSELNVNALLLGDSALYLCASSLLEDRSYYGYTFGSGTRLTVV.